These 4 T cell receptor beta chains were all obtained from the same sample, sequenced in a study of T cell responses to AZD1222 COVID-19 vaccine. Profiling relied on immunoSEQ multiplex PCR, and the TCRdb table lists in-frame clones only, not all of them. This table holds about 130,000 clones, just over 85% found once. The source was peripheral blood, collected on day 0 of AZD1222 vaccination. The receptors originated from an adult in good health.

The chain links TRBV24-1 to TRBJ1-2; TRBD1 matches at 11 bases. The CDR3 loop spans 16 amino acids. Germline V CDR1 and CDR2: KGHDR, SFDVKD. Trimming removed 5 bases from V and 6 bases from J; junction bases left unmatched: 10. The CDR3 DNA reads TGTGCCACCAGTGGGGCTCGGACAGGGGGCGGGCATGGCTACACCTTC. The encoded protein is CATSGARTGGGHGYTF.

This sequence joins TRBV10-1 and TRBJ2-1; TRBD2 matches at 12 bases. Germline V gene lookup returns CDR1 WNHNN and CDR2 SYGVQD (reference sequence). V dropped 6 bases and J dropped 4; count of bases not matched to a gene: 4. The CDR3 length is 15 residues. This chain's CDR3 is CASSPGTSGYNEQFF. DNA for the CDR3: TGCGCCAGCAGCCCCGGGACTAGCGGGTACAATGAGCAGTTCTTC.

The rearrangement uses TRBV6-5 and TRBJ1-5, with a tentative D call TRBD1 (5 bases). The CDR3 sequence is 14 residues long. The germline CDR1 and CDR2 sequences are MNHEY and SVGAGI. The V gene lost 4 bases and the J gene lost 3 bases, with 10 bases spanning the gap. CDR3 nucleotide sequence: TGTGCCAGCAGTTCACAGGATACCAATCAGCCCCAGCATTTT. Residues: CASSSQDTNQPQHF.

The V and J genes are TRBV18 and TRBJ1-4; D is unclear. The germline V gene encodes CDR1 KGHSH and CDR2 LQKENI. This CDR3 has 14 residues. Between the trimmed V and J ends, which lost 3 bases and 8 bases, there was a span of 13 bases. CDR3 in amino acids: CASSPDGFREKLFF. The CDR3 DNA reads TGTGCCAGCTCACCGGACGGTTTTCGGGAAAAACTGTTTTTT.